This TCR beta chain was observed in a study of T cells after yellow fever vaccination. At least ten counts were recorded for this clonotype. Its cognate antigen is unknown. A process of 5'RACE template switching, which added a universal primer site and UMIs, was used to make TCR cDNA. From the 5' RACE reads, TCRdb called clonotypes with MiXCR, one entry per CDR3 protein. The sample lists 100,000 to 150,000 distinct CDR3 sequences, about 7.8% occurring once. Between the trimmed V and J ends, which lost 5 bases and 3 bases, there was a span of 15 bases. This CDR3 is 15 amino acids long. CDR1 is SGDLS, CDR2 YYNGEE, per germline. The study, taken as a whole, reports: Clones that expanded after primary vaccination mostly reappeared after the booster (96% CD4, about 91% CD8). Contamination by abundant bulk-population clonotypes could be present in FACS-sorted repertoires. Weaker overall, the secondary response nonetheless peaked faster (day 5 versus 15).

The clonotype originates from a man aged 18 to 29 who received the YFV17D yellow fever vaccine. The chain combines TRBV9 with TRBJ2-1; perhaps TRBD2 as D (6 bases). The material was CD4+ T cells sorted from PBMCs, obtained roughly 47 days after the first yellow fever vaccination. Written as DNA, the CDR3 is TGTGCCAGCAGTCCCTGGCGGGGAAACTACAATGAGCAGTTCTTC. This gives the protein CASSPWRGNYNEQFF.